This TCR beta chain was obtained from a study of OX40 agonist ivuxolimab in advanced cancers. About the study: Patients received ivuxolimab, an agonistic anti-OX40 (CD134) antibody. A partial response was reached by three patients: one with hepatocellular carcinoma and two with cutaneous melanoma. Study outcomes and limitations: At 0.1 to 3.0 mg/kg and by week 6, clonal expansion occurred in CD4+ and CD8+ blood T cells.

Turning to this clone: Its target is not known.

Only in-frame clones appear in the TCRdb table, and some are missing; sequencing was by immunoSEQ multiplex PCR. Among tens of thousands of clones listed, around nine tenths were seen once. This CDR3 spans 11 amino acids. Germline lookup yields CDR1 SNHLY and CDR2 FYNNEI. V was cut by 10 bases and J by 13 bases, with 19 bases left in between. Specimen: CD4+ or CD8+ T cells sorted from blood, collected in a trial of the OX40 agonist ivuxolimab. V and J are TRBV2 and TRBJ1-1, with D perhaps matching TRBD1 (5 bases). The receptor was derived from an adult with an advanced solid tumor such as melanoma, head and neck, liver or kidney cancer. CDR3: CANQEGQGGFF. The CDR3 DNA reads as TGTGCCAACCAGGAGGGGCAGGGCGGTTTCTTT.